The next 23 T cell receptor beta chains were all read from a single sample in a study of Graves' ophthalmopathy and Graves' hyperthyroidism. As the template, RNA transcripts were used to amplify TCR beta CDR3 regions. Second-round multiplex PCR came after first-round RT-PCR with HTBI primers. TCRdb used MiXCR to reprocess the multiplex PCR reads, holding one entry per CDR3 protein. The top ten clones hold over 8.5% of a sample with over a million distinct CDR3 sequences, about 35% of them seen once. The specimen sequenced was peripheral blood or thyroid tissue (not recorded which). These TCRs come from an adult man with Graves' hyperthyroidism.

Ten or more counts support this clonotype. This chain uses TRBV19 with TRBJ1-5; TRBD1 might be the D (6 bases). Germline lookup yields CDR1 LNHDA and CDR2 SQIVND (reference sequence). Deletions cut 7 bases from V and 5 bases from J, with 12 bases between. The CDR3 spans 13 residues. This CDR3 is CASNWQGYQPQHF. The CDR3, as DNA: TGTGCCAGTAACTGGCAGGGGTATCAGCCCCAGCATTTT.

In this sample, this clonotype turned up many times. This chain links TRBV7-2 with TRBJ2-5, with D possibly matching TRBD1 (6 bases). Deletions cut 1 base from V and 5 bases from J, with 14 bases between. CDR3 length equals 15 residues. Per the germline V gene, CDR1 is SGHTA and CDR2 is FQGNSA. In DNA, the CDR3 is TGTGCCAGCAGCTTAGTAGGTCAGGGGATCGAGACCCAGTACTTC. Translating gives CASSLVGQGIETQYF.

This clonotype was detected many times. The genes are TRBV7-9 and TRBJ1-1, with 7 bases identical to TRBD1. Trimming at V came to 4 bases and at J to 2 bases, leaving 4 bases not matched to a gene. CDR1 and CDR2 (germline): SEHNR, FQNEAQ (reference sequence). This CDR3 has 14 amino acids. The CDR3 bases are TGTGCCAGCAGCTCAGGGGGGATAAACACTGAAGCTTTCTTT. Protein product: CASSSGGINTEAFF.

This clonotype was observed at least ten times. The gene calls are TRBV20-1 and TRBJ2-6; D ambiguous. V dropped 2 bases and J dropped 0 bases, with 2 bases sitting between them. The CDR3 is 13 residues long. Germline CDR1 DFQATT, CDR2 SNEGSKA (reference sequence). The CDR3 DNA sequence: TGCAGTGCTAGATCCTCTGGGGCCAACGTCCTGACTTTC. Translating gives CSARSSGANVLTF.

This chain uses TRBV15 with TRBJ1-6; D is possibly TRBD1 (6 bases). The CDR3 runs 16 residues. In germline, CDR1 is LNHNV, CDR2 YYDKDF (reference sequence). Trimming left V 0 bases short and J 7 bases short, with 13 bases between. Here the CDR3 reads CATSRDPDRENSPLHF. The CDR3 DNA sequence: TGTGCCACCAGCAGAGACCCGGACAGAGAAAATTCACCCCTCCACTTT.

In its sample, this clonotype was seen many times. This sequence joins TRBV7-9 and TRBJ2-5, with TRBD2 matching 13 bases. The germline V gene encodes CDR1 SEHNR and CDR2 FQNEAQ (reference sequence). The V gene end was trimmed by 4 bases and the J gene end by 1 base; junction bases not matched to a gene: 6. The CDR3 consists of 17 residues. CDR3 bases: TGTGCCAGCAGCTCTCCGACTAGCGGGGGGCCCCAAGAGACCCAGTACTTC. This codes for CASSSPTSGGPQETQYF.

This sequence joins TRBV20-1 and TRBJ2-7; TRBD2 is a possible D gene (6 bases). Germline V lookup: CDR1 DFQATT, CDR2 SNEGSKA (reference sequence). Trimming pared 3 bases from V and 5 bases from J, leaving 14 bases between. The CDR3 is 13 amino acids. In DNA form, the CDR3 reads TGCAGTGCTAGTGTGCCGGGAGTCGACGAGCAGTACTTC. It yields the protein CSASVPGVDEQYF.

This clonotype was seen a few times. The V and J genes are TRBV7-9 and TRBJ2-7; TRBD2 matches at 16 bases. CDR3 size: 17 residues. Germline V gene lookup returns CDR1 SEHNR and CDR2 FQNEAQ (reference sequence). After removal of 5 bases from V and 2 bases from J, the junction contained 6 bases not matched to a gene. CDR3: CASSQGLAGGGTYEQYF. CDR3 nucleotides: TGTGCCAGCAGCCAGGGACTAGCGGGAGGGGGAACCTACGAGCAGTACTTC. Full variable domain (missing parts from reference TRBV7-9 and TRBJ2-7): DTGVSQNPRHKITKRGQNVTFRCDPISEHNRLYWYRQTLGQGPEFLTYFQNEAQLEKSRLLSDRFSAERPKGSFSTLEIQRTEQGDSAMYLCASSQGLAGGGTYEQYFGPGTRLTVT.

The rearrangement links TRBV7-6 to TRBJ2-5; tentatively, D is TRBD2 (5 bases). The CDR3 length is 20 residues. Germline V CDR1 and CDR2: SGHVS, FNYEAQ. V lost 1 base, J lost 5 bases, and 29 bases lay in between. CDR3 sequence: CASSLGAPPFQRNTGETQYF. CDR3 DNA sequence: TGTGCCAGCAGCTTAGGCGCACCGCCGTTCCAGCGGAACACCGGGGAGACCCAGTACTTC.

This clonotype was observed at least ten times. This chain links TRBV9 with TRBJ2-2, with D possibly being TRBD1 (5 bases). Germline lookup yields CDR1 SGDLS and CDR2 YYNGEE. Between the trimmed V and J ends, which lost 0 bases and 1 base, there was a span of 7 bases. The CDR3 runs to 15 residues. The CDR3 DNA follows: TGTGCCAGCAGCGTAGAGGGGTGGAACACCGGGGAGCTGTTTTTT. Its protein product is CASSVEGWNTGELFF.

The V and J genes are TRBV2 and TRBJ1-5, with unresolved D. V gave up 3 bases and J gave up 7 bases, with 13 bases separating them. CDR3 length: 14 amino acids. Germline CDR1 SNHLY, CDR2 FYNNEI. CDR3 nucleotide sequence: TGTGCCAGCAGTGAGCTACAAAAGGGCCAGCCCCAGCATTTT. It codes for CASSELQKGQPQHF.

This chain joins TRBV7-9 and TRBJ2-7; possibly TRBD1 for D (5 bases). This CDR3 is built from 8 residues. The germline gives CDR1 SEHNR, CDR2 FQNEAQ (reference sequence). CDR3: CASSRQSV. The CDR3 coding sequence is TGTGCCAGCAGCCGACAGTCCGTT.

This clonotype occurred a few times. Germline is not matched at one junction end, which may reflect a read error. The chain recombines TRBV20-1 with TRBJ2-7; 10 nucleotides line up with TRBD2. The CDR3 covers 14 residues. Germline CDR1 DFQATT, CDR2 SNEGSKA (reference sequence). CDR3 nucleotide sequence: TGCAGTGCTACCAGACTAGCGGGCGGATACGAGCACTACTTC. This translates into CSATRLAGGYEHYF.

This clonotype was detected ten times or more. The chain employs TRBV5-8 and TRBJ1-1, with no clear D. The CDR3 runs to 13 residues. Trimming removed 0 bases from V and 6 bases from J, with 9 bases in between. Germline CDR1 SGHTS, CDR2 YDEGEE. As DNA, the CDR3 is TGTGCCAGCAGCTTGGTTAAGGGTGCTGAAGCTTTCTTT. Protein sequence: CASSLVKGAEAFF.

This clonotype was observed a few times. The rearrangement links TRBV5-1 to TRBJ1-6, with no clear D. The V and J ends lost 0 bases and 2 bases respectively, with 15 bases between them. CDR1 is SGHRS, CDR2 YFSETQ, per germline. CDR3 length: 18 residues. CDR3 DNA sequence: TGCGCCAGCAGCTTGGCCCGGGATGGGTGGCCCTATAATTCACCCCTCCACTTT. It translates to CASSLARDGWPYNSPLHF.

The chain links TRBV20-1 to TRBJ1-2, with 9 bases that match TRBD1. Germline-derived CDR1 and CDR2 are DFQATT and SNEGSKA (reference sequence). The CDR3 has 14 amino acids. J was trimmed by 5 bases and V by 5 bases; bases with no gene match: 9. As DNA, the CDR3 is TGCAGTGCTCAAATCCCGGGACAGGGATATGGCTACACCTTC. It translates to CSAQIPGQGYGYTF.

This chain links TRBV9 with TRBJ1-5; D gene ambiguous. This CDR3 is built from 14 residues. The germline V gene encodes CDR1 SGDLS and CDR2 YYNGEE. V shed 3 bases and J shed 6 bases, with 13 bases lying between them. This CDR3 reads CASSAGREGQPQHF. The CDR3 coding sequence is TGTGCCAGCAGCGCCGGCAGAGAGGGTCAGCCCCAGCATTTT. The variable domain in full, with the rest retrieved from reference TRBV9 and TRBJ1-5, is DSGVTQTPKHLITATGQRVTLRCSPRSGDLSVYWYQQSLDQGLQFLIQYYNGEERAKGNILERFSAQQFPDLHSELNLSSLELGDSALYFCASSAGREGQPQHFGDGTRLSIL.

V usage is TRBV5-6 and J usage is TRBJ2-7, with 7 bases matching TRBD1. Germline values: CDR1 SGHDT, CDR2 YYEEEE. The CDR3 has 16 residues. Losses at the gene ends were 6 bases for V and 0 bases for J; bases not matched to a gene: 12. CDR3 coding DNA: TGTGCCAGCACTACCTACGACAGGGATCTCTCCTACGAGCAGTACTTC. This translates into CASTTYDRDLSYEQYF.

This clonotype was seen just once. J is TRBJ2-2 and V is TRBV25-1; D possibly corresponds to TRBD2 (5 bases). V was cut by 10 bases and J by 0 bases, with 9 bases left in between. The CDR3 is 13 residues long. Germline-derived CDR1 and CDR2 are MGHDK and SYGVNS. As DNA, the CDR3 is TGTGCCAACTCACTAGCGAACACCGGGGAGCTGTTTTTT. Protein sequence: CANSLANTGELFF.

This clonotype was recorded many times. The genes are TRBV15 and TRBJ2-7, with D possibly being TRBD1 (6 bases). The germline V gene encodes CDR1 LNHNV and CDR2 YYDKDF (reference sequence). The CDR3 sequence is 15 residues long. Trimming took 0 bases from V and 2 from J, leaving 11 bases between them. CDR3 loop: CATSRDRGITYEQYF. In DNA form, the CDR3 reads TGTGCCACCAGCAGAGATAGGGGGATCACCTACGAGCAGTACTTC. The full variable domain, its missing parts supplied by reference TRBV15 and TRBJ2-7, is DAMVIQNPRYQVTQFGKPVTLSCSQTLNHNVMYWYQQKSSQAPKLLFHYYDKDFNNEADTPDNFQSRRPNTSFCFLDIRSPGLGDTAMYLCATSRDRGITYEQYFGPGTRLTVT.

In this sample, this clonotype turned up once. One end of the junction varies from germline; a read error may be responsible. The rearrangement uses TRBV10-2 and TRBJ1-1; 7 bases fit TRBD1. CDR3 size: 17 residues. Germline CDR1 is WSHSY and CDR2 is SAAADI. The DNA of the CDR3 is TGTGCCAGCAGTCAGATTACCGCGACAGGGCGGAACACTGAAGCTTTCTTT. It specifies CASSQITATGRNTEAFF.

This clonotype was detected only once. The CDR3 protein is CATSEGRRTGELFF. The CDR3 nucleotides read TGTGCCACCAGTGAGGGTAGGAGGACCGGGGAGCTGTTTTTT. The chain employs TRBV24-1 and TRBJ2-2; tentative D call: TRBD2 (5 bases). CDR3 size: 14 residues. V was shortened by 4 bases and J by 5 bases, with 10 bases between the two germline ends. Germline-derived CDR1 and CDR2 are KGHDR and SFDVKD.

The chain employs TRBV3-1 and TRBJ1-6, with D possibly being TRBD1 (6 bases). From germline, CDR1 is LGHDT and CDR2 YNNKEL (reference sequence). V was cut by 0 bases and J by 8 bases, with 11 bases left in between. CDR3 length equals 15 residues. CDR3 DNA: TGTGCCAGCAGCCAAGATTCCAGGGGTCATTCACCCCTCCACTTT. This codes for CASSQDSRGHSPLHF.